The 25 T cell receptor beta chains presented below share a single source sample, sequenced in a study of cytomegalovirus exposure and HLA in healthy donors. Primers included in the PCR were 60 Vbeta and 13 Jbeta primers. TCRdb's copy holds only in-frame clones and misses some; the assay was immunoSEQ multiplex PCR. The listing contains 110,000 to 150,000 clones. Material for sequencing was PBMCs. The receptors were sampled from a man in his forties in good health and CMV-seronegative.

The rearrangement joins TRBV18 to TRBJ1-5, with TRBD1 identical over 9 bases. Trimming took 3 bases from V and 10 from J; bases not matched to a gene: 4. Looked up from germline, CDR1 is KGHSH and CDR2 is LQKENI. This CDR3 contains 13 residues. CDR3 nucleotide sequence: TGTGCCAGCTCACCCAGGGACAGGGAACCCCAGCATTTT. Translating gives CASSPRDREPQHF.

The chain is built from TRBV16 and TRBJ2-3, with D tentatively TRBD2 (5 bases). This CDR3 spans 15 amino acids. The V end was cut by 0 bases, the J end by 1 base, with 8 bases between. Per germline, CDR1 KGHSY and CDR2 FQNENV. The CDR3 region has the DNA TGTGCCAGCAGCCAATCAGGACTTCGCACAGATACGCAGTATTTT. This gives the protein CASSQSGLRTDTQYF. Variable domain in full (rest from reference TRBV16 and TRBJ2-3): GEEVAQTPKHLVRGEGQKAKLYCAPIKGHSYVFWYQQVLKNEFKFLISFQNENVFDETGMPKERFSAKCLPNSPCSLEIQATKLEDSAVYFCASSQSGLRTDTQYFGPGTRLTVL.

This chain's CDR3 is CASSFFERGGINEQFF. CDR3 DNA sequence: TGTGCCAGCAGCTTCTTTGAGCGGGGGGGAATTAATGAGCAGTTCTTC. V and J are TRBV5-6 and TRBJ2-1, with 10 positions matching TRBD2. Germline V CDR1 and CDR2: SGHDT, YYEEEE. Germline trimming cut 2 bases from V and 7 bases from J; bases unmatched to any gene: 9. The CDR3 extends over 16 amino acids.

This chain uses TRBV7-8 with TRBJ2-1, with D possibly TRBD1 on 6 matching bases. The CDR3 covers 17 residues. V was cut by 2 bases and J by 0 bases, with 14 bases left in between. Germline V CDR1 and CDR2: SGHVS, FQNEAQ. The CDR3 loop is CASSLTPQGSSYNEQFF. CDR3 DNA: TGTGCCAGCAGCTTAACGCCCCAGGGGAGCTCCTACAATGAGCAGTTCTTC.

V usage is TRBV5-8 and J usage is TRBJ1-5; possibly TRBD1 for D (6 bases). There are 17 residues in the CDR3. Trimming took off 2 bases at V and 8 bases at J, with 23 bases between the two ends. Per the germline V gene, CDR1 is SGHTS and CDR2 is YDEGEE. The CDR3 coding sequence is TGTGCCAGCAGCTTCGAGCACAGGGCGCGGCTGGTAAAGCCCCAGCATTTT. Translating gives CASSFEHRARLVKPQHF.

The CDR3 reads CASSLFRRSGTQYF. DNA of the CDR3: TGTGCCAGCAGCTTATTCCGCCGCTCGGGGACCCAGTACTTC. V usage is TRBV5-6 and J usage is TRBJ2-5; D gene uncertain. Germline V gene data show CDR1 as SGHDT and CDR2 as YYEEEE. The V gene lost 2 bases and the J gene lost 7 bases, with 15 bases spanning the gap. CDR3 length: 14 residues.

The chain combines TRBV7-3 with TRBJ2-1, with D hard to call. This CDR3 is built from 13 residues. V was trimmed by 1 base and J by 5 bases, leaving 6 bases between them. Germline V CDR1 and CDR2: SGHTA, FQGTGA. CDR3 protein: CASSLKLHNEQFF. The CDR3 region has the DNA TGTGCCAGCAGCTTAAAACTCCACAATGAGCAGTTCTTC.

The V and J genes are TRBV5-4 and TRBJ1-2, with 11 bases that match TRBD1. The CDR3 consists of 15 residues. Germline CDR1 is SGHNT and CDR2 is YYREEE (reference sequence). The V and J ends lost 0 bases and 4 bases, in that order; junction bases with no gene match: 2. The CDR3 bases are TGTGCCAGCAGCTTGGAGGGACAGGGGGGCTATGGCTACACCTTC. Translating it yields CASSLEGQGGYGYTF. The whole variable domain, filled in from reference TRBV5-4 and TRBJ1-2, reads ETGVTQSPTHLIKTRGQQVTLRCSSQSGHNTVSWYQQALGQGPQFIFQYYREEENGRGNFPPRFSGLQFPNYSSELNVNALELDDSALYLCASSLEGQGGYGYTFGSGTRLTVV.

CDR3: CASSPGQSYGYTF. As DNA, the CDR3 is TGTGCCAGCAGCCCTGGACAGAGCTATGGCTACACCTTC. The J gene is TRBJ1-2, the V gene TRBV28; TRBD1 might be the D (6 bases). The germline CDR1 and CDR2 sequences are MDHEN and SYDVKM. V was clipped by 6 bases and J by 4 bases, with 12 bases between them. The CDR3 extends over 13 amino acids.

The V and J genes are TRBV5-6 and TRBJ1-1; D is perhaps TRBD1 (5 bases). Between the trimmed V and J ends, which lost 3 bases and 7 bases, there was a span of 10 bases. The germline CDR1 and CDR2 sequences are SGHDT and YYEEEE. This CDR3 contains 12 residues. CDR3 residues: CASSSLQVEAFF. The CDR3 DNA is TGTGCCAGCAGCTCCTTACAGGTTGAAGCTTTCTTT.

This rearrangement joins TRBV5-4 to TRBJ2-3; 8 bases map to TRBD2. Germline loops: CDR1 SGHNT, CDR2 YYREEE (reference sequence). V was pared by 3 bases and J by 4 bases, with 4 bases of the junction left unmatched. The CDR3 is 14 residues long. The CDR3 here is CASSSGGDPDTQYF. The CDR3 region has the DNA TGTGCCAGCAGCTCGGGGGGGGACCCAGATACGCAGTATTTT.

This sequence joins TRBV7-2 and TRBJ1-2; D not certain. The CDR3 is made up of 15 amino acids. Trimming stripped 4 bases from V and 4 bases from J, with 16 bases between. CDR1 and CDR2 from the germline V gene are SGHTA and FQGNSA. This chain's CDR3 is CASSSRGRATYGYTF. CDR3 nucleotides: TGTGCCAGCAGCTCCCGAGGGCGAGCTACCTATGGCTACACCTTC.

V usage is TRBV18 and J usage is TRBJ2-3; 9 bases map to TRBD1. The germline V gene has CDR1 KGHSH and CDR2 LQKENI. The CDR3 covers 15 residues. J lost 3 bases, V lost 3 bases, and 4 bases had no gene match. The CDR3 DNA is TGTGCCAGCTCACCGATGGGACAGGGAACAGATACGCAGTATTTT. This gives the protein CASSPMGQGTDTQYF.

This sequence joins TRBV7-2 and TRBJ2-5; D may be TRBD2 (6 bases). Germline V lookup: CDR1 SGHTA, CDR2 FQGNSA. Trimming took 2 bases from V and 5 from J, leaving 15 bases between them. There are 15 residues in the CDR3. The CDR3 here is CASSLSRVGGETQYF. DNA of the CDR3: TGTGCCAGCAGCTTAAGCAGGGTAGGAGGGGAGACCCAGTACTTC.

The chain joins TRBV11-2 to TRBJ2-7; D unclear. V was trimmed by 1 base and J by 4 bases, leaving 11 bases between them. The CDR3 extends over 14 amino acids. Germline V gene sequence: CDR1 SGHAT, CDR2 FQNNGV. The chain's CDR3 is CASSLVTAPYEQYF. The DNA of the CDR3 is TGTGCCAGCAGCTTAGTAACAGCTCCTTACGAGCAGTACTTC. Using reference TRBV11-2 and TRBJ2-7 for the parts outside the CDR3, the full variable domain is EAGVAQSPRYKIIEKRQSVAFWCNPISGHATLYWYQQILGQGPKLLIQFQNNGVVDDSQLPKDRFSAERLKGVDSTLKIQPAKLEDSAVYLCASSLVTAPYEQYFGPGTRLTVT.

V is TRBV5-5 and J is TRBJ1-6; D uncertain. CDR1 SGHKS and CDR2 YYEKEE come from the germline V gene (reference sequence). V was trimmed by 4 bases and J by 7 bases, leaving 18 bases between them. The CDR3 sequence is 16 residues long. CDR3 sequence: CASSAQLGVGNSPLHF. In DNA form, the CDR3 reads TGTGCCAGCAGCGCCCAGCTCGGTGTGGGCAATTCACCCCTCCACTTT.

The chain links TRBV6-6 to TRBJ2-3, with D unclear. There are 15 residues in the CDR3. Germline values: CDR1 MNHNY, CDR2 SVGAGI (reference sequence). Trimming cost V 9 bases and J 2 bases, with 18 bases left between them. CDR3 residues: CASSSPRLDTDTQYF. DNA of the CDR3: TGTGCCAGTAGTAGTCCGAGACTGGACACAGATACGCAGTATTTT.

Here the CDR3 DNA reads TGTGCCAGCGGGCGGGATGACTATGGCTACACCTTC. It codes for CASGRDDYGYTF. The rearrangement joins TRBV9 to TRBJ1-2, with unresolved D. CDR3 length: 12 residues. Germline CDR1 reads SGDLS; CDR2 reads YYNGEE. V was cut by 7 bases and J by 3 bases, with 10 bases left in between.

The V call is TRBV7-9, the J call TRBJ2-7; tentatively, D is TRBD2 (5 bases). V was clipped by 7 bases and J by 6 bases, with 25 bases between them. This CDR3 is built from 16 residues. Germline V gene sequence: CDR1 SEHNR, CDR2 FQNEAQ (reference sequence). Written as DNA, the CDR3 is TGTGCCAGCACCATCGGAACGGGGAATGAACCCAGCGAGCAGTACTTC. Translated: CASTIGTGNEPSEQYF.

The chain carries TRBV14 and TRBJ1-1; D possibly corresponds to TRBD1 (6 bases). This CDR3 spans 13 amino acids. With 5 bases removed from V and 4 bases from J, the gap between germline ends came to 11 bases. CDR1 and CDR2 from the germline V gene are SGHDN and FVKESK. The CDR3 here is CASSEGGTTEAFF. As DNA, the CDR3 is TGTGCCAGCAGCGAGGGGGGGACCACTGAAGCTTTCTTT.

This chain links TRBV6-1 with TRBJ1-5, with 9 bases aligning to TRBD1. CDR3 size: 13 residues. Germline trimming cut 7 bases from V and 4 bases from J; bases unmatched to any gene: 2. CDR1 and CDR2 from the germline V gene are MNHNS and SASEGT. CDR3 loop: CASTGQGNQPQHF. CDR3 nucleotide sequence: TGTGCCAGCACGGGACAGGGTAATCAGCCCCAGCATTTT.

This chain uses TRBV4-1 with TRBJ2-7; TRBD2 aligns across 12 bases. This CDR3 has 17 residues. V was pared by 0 bases and J by 1 base, with 4 bases of the junction left unmatched. The germline gives CDR1 MGHRA, CDR2 YSYEKL. The CDR3 DNA sequence: TGCGCCAGCAGCCAAGATACTAGCGGGGGGTTGTCCTACGAGCAGTACTTC. Its translation is CASSQDTSGGLSYEQYF.

The rearrangement uses TRBV11-2 and TRBJ2-4; maybe TRBD1 (5 bases). The CDR3 is 14 amino acids. V dropped 1 base and J dropped 6 bases, with 10 bases sitting between them. CDR1 is SGHAT and CDR2 is FQNNGV in the germline V gene. CDR3: CASSLGTLLNIQYF. The CDR3 nucleotides are TGTGCCAGCAGCTTAGGGACACTCCTAAACATTCAGTACTTC.

The J gene is TRBJ1-2, the V gene TRBV7-2, with D possibly matching TRBD1 (5 bases). The CDR3 spans 18 residues. From germline, CDR1 is SGHTA and CDR2 FQGNSA. V was trimmed by 1 base and J by 0 bases, leaving 18 bases between them. In DNA form, the CDR3 reads TGTGCCAGCAGCTTAGAGGGCAGGGTAATTGGGGCTAACTATGGCTACACCTTC. Translation gives CASSLEGRVIGANYGYTF.

The chain employs TRBV5-1 and TRBJ1-2, with a weak D call TRBD1 (5 bases). The germline CDR1 and CDR2 sequences are SGHRS and YFSETQ. Trimming removed 0 bases at V and 2 bases at J, with 11 bases between. The CDR3 covers 15 residues. Here the CDR3 reads CASSLGGAVNYGYTF. As DNA, the CDR3 is TGCGCCAGCAGCTTGGGTGGGGCAGTAAACTATGGCTACACCTTC.